A selection of T cell receptor beta chains follows, all from one sample in a study of Graves' ophthalmopathy and Graves' hyperthyroidism. TCRdb independently ran MiXCR on the multiplex PCR reads; one entry per CDR3 protein. Seen here are some 360,000 distinct CDR3 sequences, roughly 17% observed once, and the top ten hold about 2.4%. Input material: peripheral blood. The receptors shown here come from an adult woman with stable Graves' hyperthyroidism. Both conserved end residues are part of each CDR3. A D gene is named only where the DNA matches it firmly. Size tells how often a clone was seen (once, few, many) or the class of an expanded clone, and some rows leave it out.

length	D	V	J	size	CDR3	DNA
13	TRBD1	TRBV20-1	TRBJ2-7	-	CRGGGTGRDEQYF	TGCAGGGGGGGAGGGACAGGGCGCGACGAGCAGTACTTC
14	-	TRBV11-2	TRBJ2-5	few	CASSSLDWSETQYF	TGTGCCAGCAGCTCTTTGGACTGGTCGGAGACCCAGTACTTC
18	-	TRBV15	TRBJ2-7	few	CATSRDQNSYLASYEQYF	TGTGCCACCAGCAGAGACCAAAACTCATATCTGGCCTCCTACGAGCAGTACTTC
12	-	TRBV12-3/TRBV12-4	TRBJ1-1	-	CASSQGGTEASF	TGCGCCAGCAGCCAAGGAGGCACTGAAGCTAGCTTT
13	TRBD1	TRBV29-1	TRBJ2-2	few	CSARQGYPGELFF	TGCAGCGCAAGACAGGGATATCCCGGGGAGCTGTTTTTT
16	TRBD2	TRBV5-1	TRBJ2-7	-	CASSLVAGDLDYEQYF	TGCGCCAGCAGCTTGGTAGCGGGAGATCTTGATTACGAGCAGTACTTC
15	TRBD1	TRBV6-1	TRBJ2-7	many	CASSDTGGRSYEQYF	TGTGCCAGCAGCGATACAGGGGGCCGGTCCTACGAGCAGTACTTC
14	-	TRBV6-5	TRBJ1-1	many	CASSPSGGGTEAFF	TGTGCCAGCAGCCCCTCCGGGGGGGGCACTGAAGCTTTCTTT
14	-	TRBV12-3/TRBV12-4	TRBJ1-2	many	CASSQPGVVRGYTF	TGTGCCAGCAGTCAGCCCGGGGTCGTCCGTGGCTACACCTTC
13	-	TRBV6-1	TRBJ2-7	many	CASSEDRNYEQYF	TGTGCCAGCAGTGAAGACAGAAACTACGAGCAGTACTTC
15	TRBD1	TRBV15	TRBJ2-5	many	CATSPRGQSQETQYF	TGTGCCACCAGCCCCCGGGGACAGTCACAAGAGACCCAGTACTTC
14	TRBD1	TRBV20-1	TRBJ2-7	many	CSAPETGGLYEQYF	TGCAGTGCGCCAGAGACAGGGGGCCTCTACGAGCAGTACTTC
14	-	TRBV7-2	TRBJ1-5	many	CASSPTGRNQPQHF	TGTGCCAGCAGCCCGACGGGGAGGAATCAGCCCCAGCATTTT
15	TRBD1	TRBV6-2/TRBV6-3	TRBJ2-7	once	CASRRPGTGGREQYF	TGTGCCAGCAGACGCCCCGGGACAGGGGGCCGCGAGCAGTACTTC